Sequencing of this T cell receptor beta chain was carried out in a study of blood T cell repertoires in COVID-19. In the study overall: Samples came from the United States, Italy and Spain, spanning acute and convalescent COVID-19. PBMCs, B-cell-depleted T cells, or T cells were the source of the cDNA or gDNA that made up the material.

Authors' analysis steps: Estimated nucleated cell counts came from reference gene primer amplification. The method was immunoSEQ multiplex PCR; TCRdb's version includes in-frame clones alone and lacks a portion of them. V, J and clone size reflect that table, while D and trimming were determined from the DNA. The sample consists of under 200,000 clones, around nine tenths of them appearing once. In germline, CDR1 is LNHDA, CDR2 SQIVND (reference sequence). There are 13 residues in the CDR3. The ends lost 8 bases at V and 4 bases at J; junction bases unmatched: 7. This rearrangement joins TRBV19 to TRBJ1-2, with 7 bases aligning to TRBD1. The sequenced material came from peripheral blood. The receptor was derived from a man in his 70s with acute or convalescent COVID-19. The CDR3, as DNA: TGTGCCAGTTGGAGGGGGCATGGCTATGGCTACACCTTC. Amino acid sequence: CASWRGHGYGYTF.